This T cell receptor (beta chain) was documented in a study of T cell responses to AZD1222 COVID-19 vaccine listed by TCRdb under 2021. At the level of the whole study: AZD1222 recipients with second doses at about 4 weeks or about 12 weeks were pooled, because spike-specific TCR depth and breadth did not differ between schedules. A total of over 230 trial participants underwent TCR sequencing, of whom roughly 210 had received two doses of AZD1222 and 26 had received two doses of the MenACWY control vaccine. Trial participants were enrolled by age into subgroups of 18-55, 56-69 and 70-plus years, and roughly 150, 30 and 60 TCR-sequenced participants, respectively, were included in these subgroups.

The CDR3 regions of human TCRbeta chains were analyzed by immunosequencing. The original methods were these. Repertoire TCRs were checked for matches against a reference library of SARS-CoV-2-specific TCRs that had been generated using the MIRA antigen-specificity platform. Breadth was defined as the fraction of unique TCRs that were SARS-CoV-2-associated. Depth was defined as the fraction of total T cells that were SARS-CoV-2-associated. Each spike-specific TCR was assigned to its reactive spike region and to a CD4 or CD8 class using the MIRA data. Log10-transformed breadth and depth values were compared by one-way ANOVA with Sidak's multiple comparisons tests. TCRdb took over this immuneACCESS table, retaining in-frame rearrangements with V and J assigned. Such tables are incomplete; in checked studies, under half of the missing clones stem from an unresolved V gene, and the remainder is unexplained. V, J and clone size were drawn from that table, and D and trimming were deduced from the DNA. Present in this sample are some 120,000 clones, 87% of which were seen just once. Of the sample, 1.3% to 1.5% is held by the ten largest clones.

Taken with the paper, the label for time point translates to: baseline before first vaccination. Vaccinee samples were obtained from the UK trials COV001 and COV002, which included a single-blind randomized controlled phase 2/3 trial of AZD1222 (ChAdOx1 nCoV-19) in healthy adults. For TCRbeta chain sequencing, PBMC samples from trial participants were taken at day 0 and at day 28 after the second dose. This clone was detected only once. No antigen is known for it. Per-base qualities were not stored, and no clone one base away is much larger. The same CDR3 is also encoded by other DNA sequences in this sample. Findings and caveats that apply to the study as a whole: Vaccine-associated CD4 TCRs spanned the whole spike protein, with dominant responses in regions 160-218 and 743-854. Because no samples from the day 14 peak response were available, repertoires could be characterized only after the peak T cell response. In the small 56-69-year group, the increase in depth fell short of significance, most likely because of low power. Most participants were white British and females outnumbered males, and the authors suggested that clonal diversity may have been underestimated. After two AZD1222 doses, both the breadth and the depth of spike-specific TCRs were significantly higher than at day 0 and than in MenACWY recipients. Epitopes outside the regions mutated in the B.1.351 and B.1.1.7 variants were reportedly recognized by nearly half of the unique spike-specific TCRs. Only six or seven AZD1222 recipients were SARS-CoV-2 seropositive at baseline, limiting conclusions about previously exposed vaccinees.

Specimen: peripheral blood, collected on day 0 of AZD1222 vaccination. The source of this sequence is an adult in good health.

The CDR3 region has the sequence CASSLGGLTDTQYF. At the DNA level, the sequence is TGCGCCAGCAGCTTGGGGGGGCTCACAGATACGCAGTATTTT. The rearrangement combines TRBV5-1 with TRBJ2-3; the D segment could be TRBD1, given 6 matching bases. V is shortened by 0 bases, J by 2 bases, and the region joining them spans 7 bases. The CDR1 and CDR2 encoded by the germline V gene are SGHRS and YFSETQ. The CDR3 contains 14 residues, cysteine and phenylalanine counted. The retained sequence is limited to the CDR3, 42 bases, with the frame set at the first base.